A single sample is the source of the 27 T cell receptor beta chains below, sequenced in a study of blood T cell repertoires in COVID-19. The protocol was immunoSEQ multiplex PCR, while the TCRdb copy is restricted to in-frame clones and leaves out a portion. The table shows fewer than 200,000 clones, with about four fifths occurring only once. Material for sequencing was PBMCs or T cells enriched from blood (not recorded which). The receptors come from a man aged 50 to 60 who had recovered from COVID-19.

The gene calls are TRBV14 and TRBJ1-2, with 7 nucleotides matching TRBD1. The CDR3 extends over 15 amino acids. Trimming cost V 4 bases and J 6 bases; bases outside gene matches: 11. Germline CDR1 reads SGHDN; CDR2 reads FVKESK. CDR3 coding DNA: TGTGCCAGCAGCCCCCGGACAGGCCAGTTGAATGGCTACACCTTC. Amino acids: CASSPRTGQLNGYTF.

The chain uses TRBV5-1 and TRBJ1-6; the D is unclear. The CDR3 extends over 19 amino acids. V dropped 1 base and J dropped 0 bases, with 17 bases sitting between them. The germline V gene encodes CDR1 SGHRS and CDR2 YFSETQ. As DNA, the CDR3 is TGCGCCAGCAGCTTGCTTCCCGCCGGTTCGAGCTCCTATAATTCACCCCTCCACTTT. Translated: CASSLLPAGSSSYNSPLHF.

DNA for the CDR3: TGTGCCAGCACCCCGAACGGCGGAAACACCAATGAGCAGTTCTTC. It specifies CASTPNGGNTNEQFF. The chain combines TRBV4-2 with TRBJ2-1; unclear D gene. CDR1 is LGHNA, CDR2 YNFKEQ, per germline. Trimming stripped 7 bases from V and 6 bases from J, with 19 bases between. This CDR3 region has 15 residues.

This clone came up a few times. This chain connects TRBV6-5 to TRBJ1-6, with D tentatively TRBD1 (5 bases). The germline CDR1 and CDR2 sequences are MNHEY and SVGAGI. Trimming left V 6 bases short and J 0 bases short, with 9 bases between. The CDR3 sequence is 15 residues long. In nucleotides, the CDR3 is TGTGCCAGCAGGGCCCAGGGCTCCTATAATTCACCCCTCCACTTT. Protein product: CASRAQGSYNSPLHF.

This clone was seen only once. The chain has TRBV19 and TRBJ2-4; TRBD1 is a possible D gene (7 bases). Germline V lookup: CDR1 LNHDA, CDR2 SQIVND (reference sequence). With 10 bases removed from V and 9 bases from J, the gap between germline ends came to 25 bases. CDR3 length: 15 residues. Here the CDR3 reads CATLEGAGGFSIQYF. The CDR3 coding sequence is TGTGCCACCTTGGAGGGGGCAGGGGGATTTTCCATTCAGTACTTC.

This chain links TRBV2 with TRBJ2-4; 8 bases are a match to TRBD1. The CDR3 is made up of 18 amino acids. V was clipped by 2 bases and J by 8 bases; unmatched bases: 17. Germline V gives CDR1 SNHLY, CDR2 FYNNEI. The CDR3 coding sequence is TGTGCCAGCAGTGAAAGGGTCCAGGGGGCGTCGATCTCGGACATTCAGTACTTC. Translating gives CASSERVQGASISDIQYF.

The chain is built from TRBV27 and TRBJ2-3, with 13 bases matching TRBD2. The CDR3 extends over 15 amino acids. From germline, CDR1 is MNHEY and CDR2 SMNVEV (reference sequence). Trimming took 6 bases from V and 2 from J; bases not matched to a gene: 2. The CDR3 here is CASRLAGGNTDTQYF. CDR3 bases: TGTGCCAGCAGACTAGCGGGGGGGAACACAGATACGCAGTATTTT.

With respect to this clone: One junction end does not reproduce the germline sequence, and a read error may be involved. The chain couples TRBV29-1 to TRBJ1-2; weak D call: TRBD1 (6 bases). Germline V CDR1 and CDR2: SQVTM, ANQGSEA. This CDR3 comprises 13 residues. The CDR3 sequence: CSTLAGQNSGYTF. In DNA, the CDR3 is TGCAGCACTCTGGCCGGACAGAACTCTGGCTACACCTTC.

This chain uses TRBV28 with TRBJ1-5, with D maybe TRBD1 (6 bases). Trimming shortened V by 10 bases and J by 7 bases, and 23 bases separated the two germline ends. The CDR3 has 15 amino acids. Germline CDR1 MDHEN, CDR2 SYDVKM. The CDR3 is CATGNGGAEWQPQHF. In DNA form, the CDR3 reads TGTGCCACCGGGAATGGGGGGGCTGAGTGGCAGCCCCAGCATTTT.

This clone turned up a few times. CDR3 region: CASSLGGTQYF. CDR3 nucleotides: TGTGCCAGCAGCTTAGGGGGGACCCAGTACTTC. V and J are TRBV3-1 (or the pseudogene TRBV3-2) and TRBJ2-5; D is possibly TRBD1 (6 bases). The germline V gene encodes CDR1 LGHDT and CDR2 YNNKEL (reference sequence). This CDR3 region has 11 residues. Trimming removed 5 bases at V and 7 bases at J, with 8 bases between.

The CDR3 sequence is CASSPAGQGRLNEQFF. For the CDR3, the DNA is TGTGCCAGCAGCCCCGCTGGACAGGGGCGTCTCAATGAGCAGTTCTTC. This chain joins TRBV11-2 and TRBJ2-1; TRBD1 agrees at 9 bases. The CDR3 covers 16 residues. V gave up 5 bases and J gave up 6 bases; unmatched junction bases: 11. Germline V gene data show CDR1 as SGHAT and CDR2 as FQNNGV.

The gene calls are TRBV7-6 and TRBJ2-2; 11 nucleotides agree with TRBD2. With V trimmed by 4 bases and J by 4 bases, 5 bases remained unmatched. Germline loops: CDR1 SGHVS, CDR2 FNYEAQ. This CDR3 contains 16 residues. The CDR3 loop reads CASSSSGGTLTGELFF. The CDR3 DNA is TGTGCCAGCAGCTCTAGCGGGGGGACCCTCACCGGGGAGCTGTTTTTT.

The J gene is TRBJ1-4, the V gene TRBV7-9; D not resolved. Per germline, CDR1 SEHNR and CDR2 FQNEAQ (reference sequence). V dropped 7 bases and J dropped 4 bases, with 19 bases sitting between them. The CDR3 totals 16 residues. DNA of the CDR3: TGTGCCAGCAACCAACTCAGAGGCGGAAATAATGAAAAACTGTTTTTT. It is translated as CASNQLRGGNNEKLFF.

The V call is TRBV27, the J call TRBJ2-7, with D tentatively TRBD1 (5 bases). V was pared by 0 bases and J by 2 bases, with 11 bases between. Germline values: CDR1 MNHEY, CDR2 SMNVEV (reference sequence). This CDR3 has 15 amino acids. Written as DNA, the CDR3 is TGTGCCAGCAGTTTATCAGTGACAGAAGCCTACGAGCAGTACTTC. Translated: CASSLSVTEAYEQYF.

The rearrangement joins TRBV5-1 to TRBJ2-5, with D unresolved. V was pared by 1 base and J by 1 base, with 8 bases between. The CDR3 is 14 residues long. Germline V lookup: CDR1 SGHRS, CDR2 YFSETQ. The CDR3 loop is CASSLIPSQETQYF. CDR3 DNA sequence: TGCGCCAGCAGCTTGATACCTAGCCAAGAGACCCAGTACTTC.

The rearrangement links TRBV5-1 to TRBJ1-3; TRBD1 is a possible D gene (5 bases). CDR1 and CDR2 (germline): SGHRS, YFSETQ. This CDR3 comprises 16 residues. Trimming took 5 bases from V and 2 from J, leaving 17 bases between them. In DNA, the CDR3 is TGCGCCAGCAGTTATTTCGGGGGGGAAGCTGGAAACACCATATATTTT. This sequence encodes CASSYFGGEAGNTIYF.

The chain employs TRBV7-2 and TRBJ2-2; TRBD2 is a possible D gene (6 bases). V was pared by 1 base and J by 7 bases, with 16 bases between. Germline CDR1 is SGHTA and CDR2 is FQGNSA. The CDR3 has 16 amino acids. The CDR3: CASSLVSSAGGGELFF. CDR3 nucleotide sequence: TGTGCCAGCAGCTTAGTTTCGTCAGCCGGGGGCGGGGAGCTGTTTTTT.

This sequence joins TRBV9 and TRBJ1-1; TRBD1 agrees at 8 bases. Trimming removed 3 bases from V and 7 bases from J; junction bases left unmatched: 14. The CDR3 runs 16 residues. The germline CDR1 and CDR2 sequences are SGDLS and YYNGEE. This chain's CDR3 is CASSAAGTGGLDEAFF. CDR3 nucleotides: TGTGCCAGCAGCGCCGCGGGGACAGGAGGTTTGGATGAAGCTTTCTTT.

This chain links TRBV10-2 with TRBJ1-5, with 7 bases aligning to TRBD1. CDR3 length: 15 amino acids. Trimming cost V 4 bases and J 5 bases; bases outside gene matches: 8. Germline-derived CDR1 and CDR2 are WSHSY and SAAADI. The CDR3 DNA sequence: TGCGCCAGCAGTGCCCTCGACAGGGCTCATCAGCCCCAGCATTTT. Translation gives CASSALDRAHQPQHF.

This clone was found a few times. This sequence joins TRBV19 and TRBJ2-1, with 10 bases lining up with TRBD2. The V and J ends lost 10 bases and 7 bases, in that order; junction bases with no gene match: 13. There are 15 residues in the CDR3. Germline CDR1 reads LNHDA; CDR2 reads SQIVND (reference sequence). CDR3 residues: CATGLRAGGKNEQFF. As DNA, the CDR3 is TGTGCCACGGGGCTTAGAGCGGGGGGGAAGAATGAGCAGTTCTTC.

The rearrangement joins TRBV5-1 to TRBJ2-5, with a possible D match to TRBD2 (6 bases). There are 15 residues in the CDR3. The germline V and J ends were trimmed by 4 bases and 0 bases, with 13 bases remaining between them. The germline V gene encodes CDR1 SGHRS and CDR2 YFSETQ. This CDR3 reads CASSTQLANQETQYF. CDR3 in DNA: TGCGCCAGCAGCACCCAACTAGCTAACCAAGAGACCCAGTACTTC.

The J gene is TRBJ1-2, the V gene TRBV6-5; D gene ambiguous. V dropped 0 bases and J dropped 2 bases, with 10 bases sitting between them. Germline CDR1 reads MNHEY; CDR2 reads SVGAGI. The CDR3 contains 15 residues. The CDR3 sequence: CASSYSNRRNYGYTF. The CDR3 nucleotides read TGTGCCAGCAGTTACTCGAATCGGAGAAACTATGGCTACACCTTC.

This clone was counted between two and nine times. The CDR3 protein is CATGTWGNIQYF. The CDR3 DNA follows: TGTGCCACCGGGACTTGGGGGAACATTCAGTACTTC. The rearrangement joins TRBV19 to TRBJ2-4; D might be TRBD2 (6 bases). Germline lookup yields CDR1 LNHDA and CDR2 SQIVND (reference sequence). V gave up 10 bases and J gave up 7 bases, with 14 bases separating them. CDR3 length: 12 amino acids.

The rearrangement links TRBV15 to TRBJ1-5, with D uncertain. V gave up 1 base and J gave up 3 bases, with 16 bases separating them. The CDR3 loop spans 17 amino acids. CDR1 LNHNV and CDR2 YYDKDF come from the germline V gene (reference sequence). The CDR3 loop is CATSRGGGGSNNQPQHF. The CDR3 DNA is TGTGCCACCAGCAGAGGAGGAGGTGGGTCTAACAATCAGCCCCAGCATTTT.

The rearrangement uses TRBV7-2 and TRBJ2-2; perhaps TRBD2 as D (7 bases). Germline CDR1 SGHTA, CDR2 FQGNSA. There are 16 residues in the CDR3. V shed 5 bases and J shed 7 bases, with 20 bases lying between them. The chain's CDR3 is CASSPLSRGLNGELFF. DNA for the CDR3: TGTGCCAGCAGCCCTCTTTCGCGGGGGCTGAACGGGGAGCTGTTTTTT.

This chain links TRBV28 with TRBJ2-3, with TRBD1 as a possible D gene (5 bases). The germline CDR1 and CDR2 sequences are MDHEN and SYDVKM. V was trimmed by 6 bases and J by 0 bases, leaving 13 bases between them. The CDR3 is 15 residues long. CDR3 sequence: CASRLLTESTDTQYF. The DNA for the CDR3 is TGTGCCAGCAGACTTCTGACAGAGAGCACAGATACGCAGTATTTT.

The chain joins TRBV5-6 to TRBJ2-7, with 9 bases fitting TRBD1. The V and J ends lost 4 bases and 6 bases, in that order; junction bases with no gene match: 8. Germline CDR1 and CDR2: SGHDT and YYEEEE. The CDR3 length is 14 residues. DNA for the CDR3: TGTGCCAGCAGCCTCGGGACAGGGACCGGCGAGCAGTACTTC. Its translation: CASSLGTGTGEQYF.